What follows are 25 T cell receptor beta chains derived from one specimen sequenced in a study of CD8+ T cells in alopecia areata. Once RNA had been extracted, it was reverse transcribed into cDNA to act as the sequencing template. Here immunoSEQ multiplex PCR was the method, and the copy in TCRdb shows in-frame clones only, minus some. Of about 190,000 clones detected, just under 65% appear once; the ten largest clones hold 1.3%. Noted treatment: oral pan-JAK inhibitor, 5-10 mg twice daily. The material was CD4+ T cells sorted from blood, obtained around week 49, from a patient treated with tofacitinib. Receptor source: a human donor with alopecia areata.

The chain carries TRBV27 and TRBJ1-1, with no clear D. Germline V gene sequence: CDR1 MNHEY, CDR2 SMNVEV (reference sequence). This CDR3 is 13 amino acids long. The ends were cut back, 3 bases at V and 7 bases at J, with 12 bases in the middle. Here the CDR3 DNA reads TGTGCCAGCAGTTTGGGTCGTACGGGTGAAGCTTTCTTT. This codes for CASSLGRTGEAFF.

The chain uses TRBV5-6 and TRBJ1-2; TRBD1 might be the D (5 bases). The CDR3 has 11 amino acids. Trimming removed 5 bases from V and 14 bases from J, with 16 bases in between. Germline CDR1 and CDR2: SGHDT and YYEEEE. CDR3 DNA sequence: TGTGCCAGCAGGGGACTAGACCGATGGACCTTC. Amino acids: CASRGLDRWTF.

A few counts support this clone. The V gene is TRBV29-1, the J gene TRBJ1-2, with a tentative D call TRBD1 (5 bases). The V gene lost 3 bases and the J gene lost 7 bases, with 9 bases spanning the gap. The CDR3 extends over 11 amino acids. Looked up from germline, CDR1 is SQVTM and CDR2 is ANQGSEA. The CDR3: CSVEGLFGYTF. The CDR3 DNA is TGCAGCGTTGAGGGACTATTTGGCTACACCTTC.

CDR3 in amino acids: CAWNRAGHNGYTF. In DNA, the CDR3 is TGTGCCTGGAATCGAGCAGGTCACAATGGCTACACCTTC. The chain has TRBV30 and TRBJ1-2, with D hard to call. Trimming left V 4 bases short and J 6 bases short, with 15 bases between. The CDR3 consists of 13 residues. Germline V gene sequence: CDR1 GTSNPN, CDR2 SVGIG (reference sequence).

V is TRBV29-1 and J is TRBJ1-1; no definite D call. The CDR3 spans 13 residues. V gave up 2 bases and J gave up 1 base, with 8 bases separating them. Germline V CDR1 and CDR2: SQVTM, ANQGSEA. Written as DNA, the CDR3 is TGCAGCGTTGAACGGACGGAGAACACTGAAGCTTTCTTT. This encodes CSVERTENTEAFF.

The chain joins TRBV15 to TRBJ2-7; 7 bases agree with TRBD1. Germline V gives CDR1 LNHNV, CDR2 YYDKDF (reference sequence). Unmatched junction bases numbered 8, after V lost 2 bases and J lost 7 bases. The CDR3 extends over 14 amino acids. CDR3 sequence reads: CATSRQTGAWEQYF. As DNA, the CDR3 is TGTGCCACCAGCAGACAAACAGGGGCGTGGGAGCAGTACTTC.

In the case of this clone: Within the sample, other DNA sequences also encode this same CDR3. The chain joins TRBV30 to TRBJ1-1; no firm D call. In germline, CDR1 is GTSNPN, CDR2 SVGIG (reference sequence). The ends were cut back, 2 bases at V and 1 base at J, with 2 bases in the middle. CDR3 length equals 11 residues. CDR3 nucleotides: TGTGCCTGGAGTCGGAACACTGAAGCTTTCTTT. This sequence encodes CAWSRNTEAFF.

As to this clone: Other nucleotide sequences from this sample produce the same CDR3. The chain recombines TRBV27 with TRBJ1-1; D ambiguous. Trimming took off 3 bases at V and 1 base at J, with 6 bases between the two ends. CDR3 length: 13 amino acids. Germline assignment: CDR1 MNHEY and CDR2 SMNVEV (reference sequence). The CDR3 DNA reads TGTGCCAGCAGTTTTCGGGGGAACACTGAAGCTTTCTTT. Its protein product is CASSFRGNTEAFF.

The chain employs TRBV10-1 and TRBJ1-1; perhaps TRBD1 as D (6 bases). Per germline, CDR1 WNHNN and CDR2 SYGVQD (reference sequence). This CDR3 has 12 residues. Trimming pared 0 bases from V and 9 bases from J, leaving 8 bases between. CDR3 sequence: CASSESQGKAFF. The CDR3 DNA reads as TGCGCCAGCAGTGAGTCACAGGGTAAAGCTTTCTTT.

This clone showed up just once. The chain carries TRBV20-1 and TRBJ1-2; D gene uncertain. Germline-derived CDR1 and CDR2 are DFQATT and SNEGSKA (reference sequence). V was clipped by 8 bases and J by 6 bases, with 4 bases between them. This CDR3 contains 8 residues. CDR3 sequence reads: CSIHGYTF. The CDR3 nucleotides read TGCAGTATACATGGCTACACCTTC.

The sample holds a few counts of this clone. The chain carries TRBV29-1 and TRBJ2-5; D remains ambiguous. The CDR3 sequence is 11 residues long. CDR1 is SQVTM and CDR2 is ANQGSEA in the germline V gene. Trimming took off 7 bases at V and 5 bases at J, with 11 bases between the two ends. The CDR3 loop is CSGGFRETQYF. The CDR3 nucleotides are TGCAGCGGAGGATTTAGGGAGACCCAGTACTTC. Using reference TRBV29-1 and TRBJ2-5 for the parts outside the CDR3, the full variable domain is SAVISQKPSRDICQRGTSLTIQCQVDSQVTMMFWYRQQPGQSLTLIATANQGSEATYESGFVIDKFPISRPNLTFSTLTVSNMSPEDSSIYLCSGGFRETQYFGPGTRLLVL.

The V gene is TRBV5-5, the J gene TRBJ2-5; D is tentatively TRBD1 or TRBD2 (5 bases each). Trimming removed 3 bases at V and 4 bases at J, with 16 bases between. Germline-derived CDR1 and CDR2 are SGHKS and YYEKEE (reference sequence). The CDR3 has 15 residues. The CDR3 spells CASSSGPKGRETQYF. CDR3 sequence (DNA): TGTGCCAGCAGCTCGGGACCCAAAGGACGAGAGACCCAGTACTTC. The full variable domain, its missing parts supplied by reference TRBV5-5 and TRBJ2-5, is DAGVTQSPTHLIKTRGQQVTLRCSPISGHKSVSWYQQVLGQGPQFIFQYYEKEERGRGNFPDRFSARQFPNYSSELNVNALLLGDSALYLCASSSGPKGRETQYFGPGTRLLVL.

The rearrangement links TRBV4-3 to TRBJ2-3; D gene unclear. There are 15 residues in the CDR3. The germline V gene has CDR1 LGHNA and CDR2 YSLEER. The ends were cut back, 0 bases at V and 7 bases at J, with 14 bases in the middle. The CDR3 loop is CASSQELNTEYTQYF. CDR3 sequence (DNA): TGCGCCAGCAGCCAAGAACTTAACACGGAGTATACGCAGTATTTT.

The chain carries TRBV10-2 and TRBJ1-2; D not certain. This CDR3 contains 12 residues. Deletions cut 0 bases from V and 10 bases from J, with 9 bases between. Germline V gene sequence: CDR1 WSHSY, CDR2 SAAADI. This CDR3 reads CASSESGQSYTF. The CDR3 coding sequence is TGCGCCAGCAGTGAGTCGGGTCAGTCCTACACCTTC.

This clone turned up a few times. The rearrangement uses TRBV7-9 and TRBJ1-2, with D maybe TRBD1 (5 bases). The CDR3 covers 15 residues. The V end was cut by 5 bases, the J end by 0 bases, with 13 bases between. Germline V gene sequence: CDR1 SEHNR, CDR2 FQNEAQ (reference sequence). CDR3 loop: CASSPGTAANYGYTF. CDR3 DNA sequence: TGTGCCAGCAGCCCGGGGACGGCTGCTAACTATGGCTACACCTTC.

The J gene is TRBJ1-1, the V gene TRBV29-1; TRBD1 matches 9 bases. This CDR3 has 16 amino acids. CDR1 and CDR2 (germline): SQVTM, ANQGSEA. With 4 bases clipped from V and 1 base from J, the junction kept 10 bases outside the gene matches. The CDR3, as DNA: TGCAGCGTTGGTCCCAGTCCGGGACAGGGGAACACTGAAGCTTTCTTT. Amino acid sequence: CSVGPSPGQGNTEAFF.

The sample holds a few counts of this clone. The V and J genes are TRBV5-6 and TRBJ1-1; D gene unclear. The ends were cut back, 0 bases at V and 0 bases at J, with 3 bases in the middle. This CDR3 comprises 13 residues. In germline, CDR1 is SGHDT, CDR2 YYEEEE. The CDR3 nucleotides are TGTGCCAGCAGCTTGGTTATGAACACTGAAGCTTTCTTT. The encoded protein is CASSLVMNTEAFF.

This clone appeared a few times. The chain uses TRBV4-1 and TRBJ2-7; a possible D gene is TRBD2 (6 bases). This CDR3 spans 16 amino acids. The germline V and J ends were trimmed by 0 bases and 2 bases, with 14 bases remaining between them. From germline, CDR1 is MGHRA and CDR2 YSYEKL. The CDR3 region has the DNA TGCGCCAGCAGCCAAGACGGCGGGACGAATCCCTACGAGCAGTACTTC. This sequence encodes CASSQDGGTNPYEQYF.

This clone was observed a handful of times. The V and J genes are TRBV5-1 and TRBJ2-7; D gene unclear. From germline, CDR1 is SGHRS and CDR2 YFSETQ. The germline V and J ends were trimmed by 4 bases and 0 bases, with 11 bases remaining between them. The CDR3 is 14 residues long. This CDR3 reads CASSPMSSSYEQYF. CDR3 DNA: TGCGCCAGCAGCCCTATGTCCAGCTCCTACGAGCAGTACTTC.

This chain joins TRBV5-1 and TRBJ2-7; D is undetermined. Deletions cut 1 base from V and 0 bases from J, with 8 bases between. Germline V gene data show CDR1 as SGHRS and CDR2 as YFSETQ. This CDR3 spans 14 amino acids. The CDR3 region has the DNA TGCGCCAGCAGCTTGTCGGCTAGCTCCTACGAGCAGTACTTC. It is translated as CASSLSASSYEQYF.

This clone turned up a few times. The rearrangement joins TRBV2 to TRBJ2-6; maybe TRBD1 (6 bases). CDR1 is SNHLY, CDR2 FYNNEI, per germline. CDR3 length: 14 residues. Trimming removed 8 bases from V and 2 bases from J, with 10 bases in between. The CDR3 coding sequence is TGTGCCAGCTCAGAGGGGGCTGGGGCCAACGTCCTGACTTTC. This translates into CASSEGAGANVLTF.

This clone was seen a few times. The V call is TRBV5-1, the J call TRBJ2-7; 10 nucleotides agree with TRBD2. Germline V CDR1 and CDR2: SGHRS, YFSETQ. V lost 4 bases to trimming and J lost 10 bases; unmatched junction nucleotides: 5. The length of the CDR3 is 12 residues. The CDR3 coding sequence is TGCGCCAGCAGCGATAGCGGGGGGCCCCAGTACTTC. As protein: CASSDSGGPQYF.

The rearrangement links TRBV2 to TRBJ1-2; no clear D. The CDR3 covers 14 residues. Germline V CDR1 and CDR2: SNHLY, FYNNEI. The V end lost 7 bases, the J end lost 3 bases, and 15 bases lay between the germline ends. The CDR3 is CASMTEAWDYGYTF. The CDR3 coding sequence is TGTGCCAGCATGACGGAGGCTTGGGACTATGGCTACACCTTC.

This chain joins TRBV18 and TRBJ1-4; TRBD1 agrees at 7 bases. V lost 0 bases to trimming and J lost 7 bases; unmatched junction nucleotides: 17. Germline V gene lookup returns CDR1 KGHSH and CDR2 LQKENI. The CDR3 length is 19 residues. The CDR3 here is CASSPPNRGRRGRIEKLFF. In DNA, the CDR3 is TGTGCCAGCTCACCACCGAACAGGGGACGTCGGGGGAGGATTGAAAAACTGTTTTTT.

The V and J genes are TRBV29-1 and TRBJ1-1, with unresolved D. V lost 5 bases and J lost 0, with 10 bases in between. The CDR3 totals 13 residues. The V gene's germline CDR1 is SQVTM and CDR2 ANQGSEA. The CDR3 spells CSVLRIMNTEAFF. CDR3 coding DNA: TGCAGCGTTTTGAGGATCATGAACACTGAAGCTTTCTTT.